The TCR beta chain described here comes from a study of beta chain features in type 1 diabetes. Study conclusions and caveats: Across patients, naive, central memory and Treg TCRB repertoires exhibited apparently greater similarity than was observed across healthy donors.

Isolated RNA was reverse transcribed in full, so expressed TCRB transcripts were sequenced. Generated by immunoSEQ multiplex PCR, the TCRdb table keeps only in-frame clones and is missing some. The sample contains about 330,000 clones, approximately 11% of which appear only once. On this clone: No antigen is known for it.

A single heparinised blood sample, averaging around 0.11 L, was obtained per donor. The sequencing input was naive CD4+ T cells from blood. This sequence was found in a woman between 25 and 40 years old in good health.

The CDR3 here is CASASGSGWNEQFF. CDR3 bases: TGTGCCAGCGCAAGCGGGAGCGGGTGGAATGAGCAGTTCTTC. The rearrangement uses TRBV28 and TRBJ2-1; 8 positions agree with TRBD2. Germline V gene data show CDR1 as MDHEN and CDR2 as SYDVKM. The CDR3 is 14 residues long. V shed 8 bases, J shed 7 bases, and the junction held 10 bases outside the gene matches.